These 10 T cell receptor beta chains were sequenced from one sample in a study of control samples from healthy donors and cancer patients. Clones were read by immunoSEQ multiplex PCR, and TCRdb kept only the in-frame ones, dropping some. The sample carries approximately 210,000 clones, about 90% recorded once. The sample was blood. The receptors were gathered from a young man in good health.

V and J are TRBV9 and TRBJ2-1; weak D call: TRBD1 (5 bases). The CDR3 extends over 14 amino acids. Trimming pared 0 bases from V and 8 bases from J, leaving 12 bases between. The germline V gene encodes CDR1 SGDLS and CDR2 YYNGEE. In DNA, the CDR3 is TGTGCCAGCAGCGTAGTAGAACAGGACGATGAGCAGTTCTTC. This sequence encodes CASSVVEQDDEQFF. Based on the CDR3 plus reference TRBV9 and TRBJ2-1, the full variable domain is DSGVTQTPKHLITATGQRVTLRCSPRSGDLSVYWYQQSLDQGLQFLIQYYNGEERAKGNILERFSAQQFPDLHSELNLSSLELGDSALYFCASSVVEQDDEQFFGPGTRLTVL.

The chain uses TRBV4-1 and TRBJ1-2; a weak D match, TRBD1 (5 bases). Germline CDR1 reads MGHRA; CDR2 reads YSYEKL. The CDR3 covers 15 residues. Trimming cost V 6 bases and J 0 bases, with 14 bases left between them. The CDR3 spells CASRSRDAANYGYTF. In nucleotides, the CDR3 is TGCGCCAGCAGATCTCGGGACGCCGCTAACTATGGCTACACCTTC.

The chain employs TRBV7-9 and TRBJ2-1, with no clear D. The germline V and J ends were trimmed by 7 bases and 4 bases, with 11 bases remaining between them. The CDR3 loop spans 13 amino acids. Germline CDR1 is SEHNR and CDR2 is FQNEAQ (reference sequence). The CDR3 protein is CASNGSTYNEQFF. DNA for the CDR3: TGTGCCAGCAATGGCAGCACATACAATGAGCAGTTCTTC.

This clone has just a few counts. The chain links TRBV2 to TRBJ2-3, with 11 nucleotides matching TRBD2. With V trimmed by 3 bases and J by 6 bases, 5 bases remained unmatched. CDR3 size: 15 residues. Germline V gene sequence: CDR1 SNHLY, CDR2 FYNNEI. The CDR3 sequence: CASSDRVAGGDTQYF. The CDR3 DNA follows: TGTGCCAGCAGTGACAGGGTAGCGGGGGGGGATACGCAGTATTTT. The full variable domain, in which reference TRBV2 and TRBJ2-3 provide the parts outside the CDR3, is EPEVTQTPSHQVTQMGQEVILRCVPISNHLYFYWYRQILGQKVEFLVSFYNNEISEKSEIFDDQFSVERPDGSNFTLKIRSTKLEDSAMYFCASSDRVAGGDTQYFGPGTRLTVL.

The chain recombines TRBV19 with TRBJ2-3; no clear D gene. Germline V gene lookup returns CDR1 LNHDA and CDR2 SQIVND (reference sequence). Between the trimmed V and J ends, which lost 10 bases and 4 bases, there was a span of 15 bases. This CDR3 has 13 residues. The CDR3 here is CATLLAEPDTQYF. The CDR3 coding sequence is TGTGCCACCCTCCTGGCGGAGCCAGATACGCAGTATTTT.

This rearrangement joins TRBV28 to TRBJ2-3, with D perhaps matching TRBD2 (5 bases). With 2 bases removed from V and 9 bases from J, the gap between germline ends came to 15 bases. In germline, CDR1 is MDHEN, CDR2 SYDVKM. The CDR3 is 14 residues long. The CDR3 loop is CASSLIHPRETQYF. The DNA for the CDR3 is TGTGCCAGCAGTTTAATCCACCCGAGGGAGACGCAGTATTTT. Together with reference TRBV28 and TRBJ2-3, the CDR3 gives the full variable domain: DVKVTQSSRYLVKRTGEKVFLECVQDMDHENMFWYRQDPGLGLRLIYFSYDVKMKEKGDIPEGYSVSREKKERFSLILESASTNQTSMYLCASSLIHPRETQYFGPGTRLTVL.

The V call is TRBV2, the J call TRBJ2-3; 8 bases map to TRBD2. The CDR3 spans 15 residues. Trimming at V came to 1 base and at J to 2 bases, leaving 2 bases not matched to a gene. The V gene's germline CDR1 is SNHLY and CDR2 FYNNEI. The CDR3 sequence: CASSEGSGNTDTQYF. CDR3 nucleotides: TGTGCCAGCAGTGAAGGTAGCGGGAACACAGATACGCAGTATTTT. Drawing the rest from reference TRBV2 and TRBJ2-3, the complete variable domain is EPEVTQTPSHQVTQMGQEVILRCVPISNHLYFYWYRQILGQKVEFLVSFYNNEISEKSEIFDDQFSVERPDGSNFTLKIRSTKLEDSAMYFCASSEGSGNTDTQYFGPGTRLTVL.

V usage is TRBV2 and J usage is TRBJ1-5; D possibly corresponds to TRBD1 (5 bases). Germline V gene data show CDR1 as SNHLY and CDR2 as FYNNEI. The V end lost 3 bases, the J end lost 3 bases, and 9 bases lay between the germline ends. CDR3 length: 14 amino acids. CDR3 sequence reads: CASSEGQVNQPQHF. For the CDR3, the DNA is TGTGCCAGCAGTGAGGGGCAGGTCAATCAGCCCCAGCATTTT.

The V gene is TRBV3-1 (or the pseudogene TRBV3-2), the J gene TRBJ1-2; D perhaps matches TRBD1 (5 bases). V lost 4 bases and J 8 bases, leaving 20 bases between the germline ends. The germline CDR1 and CDR2 sequences are LGHDT and YNNKEL (reference sequence). The CDR3 consists of 15 residues. DNA for the CDR3: TGTGCCAGCAGCCCAGCCGGAGGGGACGGAAAAGGCTACACCTTC. Translation: CASSPAGGDGKGYTF.

V is TRBV5-1 and J is TRBJ1-2; D is possibly TRBD1 (6 bases). The CDR3 length is 15 residues. V lost 6 bases to trimming and J lost 7 bases, with 22 bases between them. The V gene's germline CDR1 is SGHRS and CDR2 YFSETQ. The CDR3 is CASTPTRTDPLGYTF. CDR3 bases: TGCGCCAGCACCCCCACGCGGACAGATCCACTTGGCTACACCTTC.